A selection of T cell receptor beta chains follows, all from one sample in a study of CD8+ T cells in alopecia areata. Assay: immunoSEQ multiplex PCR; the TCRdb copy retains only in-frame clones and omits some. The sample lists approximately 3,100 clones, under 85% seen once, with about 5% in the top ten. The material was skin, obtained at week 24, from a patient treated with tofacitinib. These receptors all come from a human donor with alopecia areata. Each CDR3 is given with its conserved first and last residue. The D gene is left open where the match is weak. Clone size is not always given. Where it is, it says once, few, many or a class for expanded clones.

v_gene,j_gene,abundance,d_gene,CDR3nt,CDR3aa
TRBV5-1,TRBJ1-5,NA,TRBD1,TGCGCCAGCACCTTCCTGAGGACAGGGACGAGAAGCAATCAGCCCCAGCATTTT,CASTFLRTGTRSNQPQHF
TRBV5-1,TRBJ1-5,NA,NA,TGCGCCAGCAGCCCGGGACCGAGCAATCAGCCCCAGCATTTT,CASSPGPSNQPQHF
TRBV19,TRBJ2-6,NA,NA,TGTGCCAGTAGTCTACCCTGGGGTCTTGAAAGCTCTGGGGCCAACGTCCTGACTTTC,CASSLPWGLESSGANVLTF
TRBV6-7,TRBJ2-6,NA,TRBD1,TGTGCCAGCAGTTACCCGGGACAGGGGACCTCTGGGGCCAACGTCCTGACTTTC,CASSYPGQGTSGANVLTF
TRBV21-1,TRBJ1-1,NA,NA,TGTGCCAGCAGCAAAGTCGGGGGAAAATACACTGAAGCTTTCTTT,CASSKVGGKYTEAFF
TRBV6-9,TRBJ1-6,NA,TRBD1,TGTGCCAGCAGGGACAGGGATGATTCACCCCTCCACTTT,CASRDRDDSPLHF
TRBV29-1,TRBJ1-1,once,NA,TGCAGCGCGGCGAACACTGAAGCTTTCTTT,CSAANTEAFF
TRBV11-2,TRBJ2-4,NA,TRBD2,TGTGCCAGCAGCTCCATAGCGGGGAATGGAATCGAGGACTTC,CASSSIAGNGIEDF
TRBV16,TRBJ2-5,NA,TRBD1,TGTGCCAGCAGCCCCCTCCGACAGGGCGAGACCCAGTACTTC,CASSPLRQGETQYF
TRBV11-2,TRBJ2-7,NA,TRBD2,TGTGCCAGCACCGAGTCCCTAGCGGTCGTAGACGAGCAGTACTTC,CASTESLAVVDEQYF
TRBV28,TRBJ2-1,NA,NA,TGTGCCAGCAGATCTCGGGGGCCCGATTCCTACAATGAGCAGTTCTTC,CASRSRGPDSYNEQFF
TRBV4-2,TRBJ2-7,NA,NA,TGTGCCAGCAGCCAAGAAGGGGTTTACTACGAGCAGTACTTC,CASSQEGVYYEQYF
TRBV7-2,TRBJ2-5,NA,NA,TGTGCCAGCAGCTCAGACAGGTCCCAAGAGACCCAGTACTTC,CASSSDRSQETQYF
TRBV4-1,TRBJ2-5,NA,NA,TGCGCCAGCAGCCAAGTTAACATGGGTGTGGCAGAGACCCAGTACTTC,CASSQVNMGVAETQYF
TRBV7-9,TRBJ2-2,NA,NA,TGTGCCAGCAGCTATATTGACAGCGCGAACACCGGGGAGCTGTTTTTT,CASSYIDSANTGELFF
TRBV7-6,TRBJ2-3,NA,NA,TGTGCCAGCAGCTCTTCGACAGGGCAGTATTTT,CASSSSTGQYF
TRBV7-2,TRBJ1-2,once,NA,TGTGCCAGCAGGAGAGGAGGGAGTTTTGGCTACACCTTC,CASRRGGSFGYTF
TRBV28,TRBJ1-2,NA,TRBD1,TGTGCCAGCAGTCCGGGACAGGGTTTGAACTATGGCTACACCTTC,CASSPGQGLNYGYTF
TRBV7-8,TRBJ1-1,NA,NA,TGTGCCAGCAGCTTAGCGTTGGGGGCGTCGGGAGCTTTCTTT,CASSLALGASGAFF
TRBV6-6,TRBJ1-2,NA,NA,TGTGCCAGCAGTTACTCGTCCGTGGGGGTGGGGGGCTACACCTTC,CASSYSSVGVGGYTF
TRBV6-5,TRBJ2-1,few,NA,TGTGCCAGCAGTCTTCACGGGGCGCGAGAGCAGTTCTTC,CASSLHGAREQFF
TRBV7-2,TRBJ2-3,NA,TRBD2,TGTGCCAGCAGCCAATGGACTAGCGGGGGGGATACGCAGTATTTT,CASSQWTSGGDTQYF
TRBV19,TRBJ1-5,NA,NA,TGTGCCAGTAGTATAGTTTCAACAGCGATAGATCAGCCCCAGCATTTT,CASSIVSTAIDQPQHF
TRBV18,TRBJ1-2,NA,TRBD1,TGTGCCAGCTCACCAGAAGGACAGGGTTACGATGGCTACACCTTC,CASSPEGQGYDGYTF
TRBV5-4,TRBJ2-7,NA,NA,TGTGCCAGCTCTCGGAACCCGGGGATCGACGAGCAGTACTTC,CASSRNPGIDEQYF
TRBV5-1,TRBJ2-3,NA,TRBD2,TGCGCCAGCAGCCCTTCAAGGACTAGCGGGGGCACAGATACGCAGTATTTT,CASSPSRTSGGTDTQYF
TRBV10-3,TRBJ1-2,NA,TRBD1,TGTGCCATTCCCGGGACAGGGAATGTATATGGCTACACCTTC,CAIPGTGNVYGYTF
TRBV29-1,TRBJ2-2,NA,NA,TGCAGCGTTGATCTGAACCGAGGCACCGGGGAGCTGTTTTTT,CSVDLNRGTGELFF
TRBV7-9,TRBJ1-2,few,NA,TGTGCCAGCAGCTCCGGTGAATTTACTGGCTACACCTTC,CASSSGEFTGYTF
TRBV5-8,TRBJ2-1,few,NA,TGTGCCAGCAGCTTCAGGCACAATGAGCAGTTCTTC,CASSFRHNEQFF
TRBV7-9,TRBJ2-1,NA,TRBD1,TGTGCCAGCAGCGACAGGGGGCCCAATGAGCAGTTCTTC,CASSDRGPNEQFF
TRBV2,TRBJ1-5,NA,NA,TGTGCCAGCAGTGAAAAGAGGTCCGCTAGCAATCAGCCCCAGCATTTT,CASSEKRSASNQPQHF
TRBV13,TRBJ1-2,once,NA,TGTGCCAGCATCTGGTGGCACCTGCATCCGATCTATGGCTACACCTTC,CASIWWHLHPIYGYTF
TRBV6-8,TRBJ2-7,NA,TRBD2,TGTGCCAGCAGTTATAGCGGGGGGTCGTACGAGCAGTACTTC,CASSYSGGSYEQYF
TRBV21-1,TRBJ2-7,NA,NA,TGTGCCAGCAGGACTGCTATAGCTACACGTGTAGACGAGCAGTACTTC,CASRTAIATRVDEQYF
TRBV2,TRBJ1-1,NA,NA,TGTGCCAGCAGTGATAAGGGGATGAACACTGAAGCTTTCTTT,CASSDKGMNTEAFF
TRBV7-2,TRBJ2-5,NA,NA,TGTGCCAGCAGCTCCGGACTGGGGATACAAGAGACCCAGTACTTC,CASSSGLGIQETQYF
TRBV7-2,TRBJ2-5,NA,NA,TGTGCCAGCAGCTTGGGACCACAAGAGACCCAGTACTTC,CASSLGPQETQYF
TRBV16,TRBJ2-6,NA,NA,TGTGCCAGCAGCACGTGCGCGGTCGTTAACAAAAGTCGGGCCAACGTCCTGACTTTC,CASSTCAVVNKSRANVLTF
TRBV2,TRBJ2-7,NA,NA,TGTGCCAGCAAAAACCGGGACGGTTCCTACGAGCAGTACTTC,CASKNRDGSYEQYF